These 27 T cell receptor beta chains were sequenced from one sample in a study of T cells in Graves' hyperthyroidism and ophthalmopathy (dated by TCRdb to between 2017 and 2020). The protocol used for the library was multiplex PCR. The sequencer was an Illumina HiSeq 2000. The TCR beta CDR3 regions were amplified from RNA transcripts. The first round of RT-PCR for the TCR CDR3 was performed with the HTBI primer set and the Qiagen OneStep RT-PCR kit. Clones were called with MiXCR by TCRdb after fastp trimmed the public reads at Q25, and only in-frame beta chains were retained. For every CDR3 protein sequence, its rows merge into one entry that carries the most common genes and DNA. This sample has around 720,000 distinct CDR3 sequences in its table, and over 35% of those were observed once. The ten most abundant clones make up around 30% of the sample. Sequencing input: blood. These TCRs come from a woman in her thirties or forties with Graves' hyperthyroidism.

Concerning this clonotype: It is likely a read error, because the conserved phenylalanine at the end of the CDR3 is missing. The J gene is TRBJ2-7, the V gene TRBV9, with 10 bases fitting TRBD1. Per germline, CDR1 SGDLS and CDR2 YYNGEE. The CDR3 length is 16 residues. With V trimmed by 3 bases and J by 6 bases, 12 bases remained unmatched. The chain's CDR3 is CASSEWGGTGVTEQYL. The CDR3 nucleotides are TGTGCCAGCAGCGAGTGGGGGGGGACAGGGGTTACCGAGCAGTACCTC.

The CDR3 DNA sequence: TGCGCCAGCAGCCGGGCCCCCGACAGGAGCTACGAGCAGTACTTC. It translates to CASSRAPDRSYEQYF. The chain joins TRBV4-1 to TRBJ2-7; tentative D call: TRBD1 (6 bases). Germline V CDR1 and CDR2: MGHRA, YSYEKL. Deletions cut 4 bases from V and 3 bases from J, with 16 bases between. CDR3 length: 15 amino acids.

The table lists this clonotype with a count of one. One junction end does not reproduce the germline sequence, and a read error may be involved. The chain combines TRBV5-1 with TRBJ2-2; 7 bases align to TRBD2. The CDR3 covers 15 residues. Germline assignment: CDR1 SGHRS and CDR2 YFSETQ. The CDR3 spells CASTYQGGNTGELLF. In DNA, the CDR3 is TGCGCCAGCACATACCAGGGAGGGAACACCGGGGAGCTGTTGTTT.

This clonotype was seen a single time. Here the CDR3 omits its conserved ending phenylalanine or tryptophan, so a read error is the likely source. The limits of the CDR3 on the DNA are not certain, so only TCRdb's listed CDR3 is given. The chain's CDR3 is CASSEAAG. The rearrangement links TRBV6-4 to TRBJ2-2. 8 amino acids form the CDR3, both terminal residues included. The germline gives CDR1 MRHNA, CDR2 SNTAGT.

V and J are TRBV12-3 or TRBV12-4 and TRBJ1-1; a weak D match, TRBD1 (5 bases). The CDR3 consists of 14 residues. V dropped 6 bases and J dropped 4 bases, with 15 bases sitting between them. This CDR3 reads CASRKRERGTEAFF. In nucleotides, the CDR3 is TGTGCCAGCAGGAAAAGGGAGAGGGGCACTGAAGCTTTCTTT.

This clonotype was seen more than once but under ten times. The chain joins TRBV11-2 to TRBJ1-1, with TRBD1 matching 7 bases. V was clipped by 7 bases and J by 0 bases; unmatched bases: 11. This CDR3 has 16 amino acids. Germline loops: CDR1 SGHAT, CDR2 FQNNGV. CDR3 nucleotide sequence: TGTGCCAGCACCAAACAGAGGGGGCTATTGAACACTGAAGCTTTCTTT. Its translation is CASTKQRGLLNTEAFF.

In this sample, this clonotype turned up many times. The V call is TRBV7-2, the J call TRBJ2-5; 9 bases are shared with TRBD2. The germline V gene has CDR1 SGHTA and CDR2 FQGNSA. The CDR3 length is 14 residues. V shed 6 bases and J 4 bases; nucleotides not matched to a gene: 6. The CDR3 reads CASREFSGGETQYF. The CDR3 nucleotides read TGTGCCAGCAGGGAGTTTAGCGGGGGAGAGACCCAGTACTTC.

In its sample, this clonotype was seen a few times. V is TRBV27 and J is TRBJ1-6, with no clear D. Deletions cut 3 bases from V and 10 bases from J, with 10 bases between. This CDR3 comprises 13 residues. The V gene's germline CDR1 is MNHEY and CDR2 SMNVEV (reference sequence). CDR3 sequence reads: CASSFPGESPLHF. Here the CDR3 DNA reads TGTGCCAGCAGTTTCCCGGGCGAGTCACCCCTCCACTTT.

Concerning this clonotype: At one end, the junction sequence differs from germline, possibly due to a read error. V and J are TRBV10-3 and TRBJ2-6; 10 bases are a match to TRBD2. CDR1 is ENHRY, CDR2 SYGVKD, per germline. CDR3 length equals 13 residues. CDR3 amino acids: CAISSGGDNVLTF. CDR3 nucleotides: TGTGCCATCAGTAGCGGGGGGGACAACGTCCTGACTTTC.

This clonotype was observed a few times. One junction end disagrees with the germline gene, perhaps due to a read error. The gene calls are TRBV7-3 and TRBJ2-7; D is possibly TRBD1 (6 bases). CDR3 length: 13 amino acids. Germline V CDR1 and CDR2: SGHTA, FQGTGA. CDR3 loop: CASSRDKSYEQYF. For the CDR3, the DNA is TGCGCCAGCAGCCGGGACAAATCCTACGAGCAGTACTTC.

This clonotype was picked up many times. The chain joins TRBV6-1 to TRBJ1-2; 8 bases match TRBD1. The length of the CDR3 is 14 residues. V lost 1 base and J lost 5; bases outside the gene matches: 3. Germline V gene data show CDR1 as MNHNS and CDR2 as SASEGT. The CDR3: CASSEEGTGYGYTF. CDR3 DNA sequence: TGTGCCAGCAGTGAAGAGGGGACAGGATATGGCTACACCTTC.

This chain joins TRBV12-3 or TRBV12-4 and TRBJ2-7; 12 positions match TRBD2. With V trimmed by 5 bases and J by 4 bases, 12 bases remained unmatched. The CDR3 loop spans 17 amino acids. CDR3 nucleotides: TGTGCCAGCAGTGGTGTACTAGCGGGAGGTATATTGTACGAGCAGTACTTC. Translation gives CASSGVLAGGILYEQYF.

The chain recombines TRBV9 with TRBJ1-3; 8 bases align to TRBD1. The CDR3 contains 16 residues. V lost 5 bases to trimming and J lost 8 bases; unmatched junction nucleotides: 15. Germline CDR1 and CDR2: SGDLS and YYNGEE. CDR3 in amino acids: CASSDEDRAMGYTIYF. The CDR3 DNA reads TGTGCCAGCAGTGACGAGGACAGGGCAATGGGCTACACCATATATTTT.

This clonotype showed up just a few times. The V gene is TRBV6-2 or TRBV6-3, the J gene TRBJ2-7; 11 nucleotides match TRBD1. Germline V lookup: CDR1 MNHEY, CDR2 SVGEGT. Trimming took 6 bases from V and 4 from J; bases not matched to a gene: 8. The CDR3 has 15 residues. The CDR3 DNA follows: TGTGCCAGCAGCCCCGGGACAGGGGGGAGGTACGAGCAGTACTTC. It specifies CASSPGTGGRYEQYF.

CDR3 coding DNA: TGTGCCATCAGCGGACAGGGCGGGGAGCTGTTTTTT. Its translation is CAISGQGGELFF. The chain carries TRBV10-3 and TRBJ2-2, with 8 bases identical to TRBD1. The CDR3 totals 12 residues. Germline V lookup: CDR1 ENHRY, CDR2 SYGVKD. Trimming removed 6 bases from V and 7 bases from J; junction bases left unmatched: 1.

Many counts were recorded for this clonotype. The chain has TRBV14 and TRBJ1-2, with TRBD1 as a possible D gene (6 bases). V lost 1 base and J lost 5, with 11 bases in between. Germline CDR1 and CDR2: SGHDN and FVKESK. The length of the CDR3 is 14 residues. The CDR3 loop reads CASSQAGATYGYTF. In DNA, the CDR3 is TGTGCCAGCAGCCAAGCAGGGGCGACTTATGGCTACACCTTC.

The chain is built from TRBV6-5 and TRBJ1-3, with D perhaps TRBD1 (5 bases). The CDR3 spans 15 residues. Germline-derived CDR1 and CDR2 are MNHEY and SVGAGI. V was clipped by 6 bases and J by 4 bases, with 16 bases between them. The chain's CDR3 is CASSRTRQAGNTIYF. The CDR3 DNA reads TGTGCCAGCAGCCGGACAAGGCAAGCCGGAAACACCATATATTTT.

This clonotype has more than one count but fewer than ten. The DNA of the CDR3 is TGCAGTGCTAGAGTCCTAGCGGGAGGGGAGGAGCAGTACTTC. It encodes CSARVLAGGEEQYF. V is TRBV20-1 and J is TRBJ2-7; 12 bases are shared with TRBD2. The junction had 5 bases not matched to a gene; V was cut back by 1 base and J by 7 bases. Germline V gene lookup returns CDR1 DFQATT and CDR2 SNEGSKA (reference sequence). The CDR3 spans 14 residues.

This clonotype occurred many times. V gene TRBV5-8 combines with J gene TRBJ1-6; D call uncertain. Germline V gives CDR1 SGHTS, CDR2 YDEGEE. V lost 6 bases and J lost 7, with 14 bases in between. The CDR3 spans 14 residues. The CDR3 loop reads CASTPRPGNSPLHF. The CDR3 DNA reads TGTGCCAGCACCCCCCGTCCCGGGAATTCACCCCTCCACTTT.

The chain carries TRBV12-3 or TRBV12-4 and TRBJ1-2; 7 positions agree with TRBD1. J gave up 3 bases and V 1 base, and 5 bases lay outside the gene matches. This CDR3 region has 15 residues. CDR3 nucleotide sequence: TGTGCCAGCAGTTTAGGGGCCGACAGGGACTATGGCTACACCTTC. This codes for CASSLGADRDYGYTF.

The chain has TRBV2 and TRBJ1-4; a possible D gene is TRBD1 (6 bases). The V and J ends lost 6 bases and 7 bases respectively, with 21 bases between them. From germline, CDR1 is SNHLY and CDR2 FYNNEI. The CDR3 is 16 residues long. The CDR3 loop is CASRQEGGASGEKLFF. DNA of the CDR3: TGTGCCAGCAGACAAGAAGGGGGGGCATCGGGTGAAAAACTGTTTTTT. Full variable domain (missing parts from reference TRBV2 and TRBJ1-4): EPEVTQTPSHQVTQMGQEVILRCVPISNHLYFYWYRQILGQKVEFLVSFYNNEISEKSEIFDDQFSVERPDGSNFTLKIRSTKLEDSAMYFCASRQEGGASGEKLFFGSGTQLSVL.

The J gene is TRBJ2-7, the V gene TRBV15; TRBD1 matches at 10 bases. The length of the CDR3 is 12 residues. J gave up 9 bases and V 5 bases, and 4 bases lay outside the gene matches. The V gene's germline CDR1 is LNHNV and CDR2 YYDKDF (reference sequence). CDR3 loop: CATSGTGVGQYF. CDR3 in DNA: TGTGCCACCAGCGGGACAGGGGTAGGGCAGTACTTC.

A remark on this clonotype: At one boundary the junction diverges from the germline segment, which might be a read error. The gene calls are TRBV20-1 and TRBJ2-5; perhaps D is TRBD1 or TRBD2 (5 bases each). CDR3 length equals 12 residues. Germline-derived CDR1 and CDR2 are DFQATT and SNEGSKA (reference sequence). The CDR3 here is CSVGVWQEIQYF. The CDR3 DNA reads TGCAGTGTGGGGGTTTGGCAAGAGATCCAGTACTTC.

This chain connects TRBV6-4 to TRBJ1-6, with D unclear. V lost 2 bases, J lost 7 bases, and 9 bases lay in between. This CDR3 has 14 residues. The germline V gene has CDR1 MRHNA and CDR2 SNTAGT. This CDR3 is CASSDGRGNSPLHF. In DNA, the CDR3 is TGTGCCAGCAGTGACGGGCGGGGAAATTCACCCCTCCACTTT.

This chain connects TRBV5-6 to TRBJ2-5; the D gene is possibly TRBD1 (5 bases). Germline loops: CDR1 SGHDT, CDR2 YYEEEE. The CDR3 has 16 amino acids. Trimming removed 1 base at V and 4 bases at J, with 17 bases between. CDR3 DNA: TGTGCCAGCAGCTTGCTCGATGGACACAGGCCAGAGACCCAGTACTTC. Residues: CASSLLDGHRPETQYF.

The sample holds one count of this clonotype. The genes are TRBV6-5 and TRBJ1-2, with TRBD1 as a possible D gene (6 bases). Germline CDR1 is MNHEY and CDR2 is SVGAGI. This CDR3 is 14 amino acids long. Trimming took 5 bases from V and 1 from J, leaving 11 bases between them. CDR3 region: CASSIAQGNYGYTF. CDR3 sequence (DNA): TGTGCCAGCAGTATTGCACAGGGTAACTATGGCTACACCTTC.

This clonotype occurred many times. CDR3 DNA: TGTGCCAGCAGGCTAGGGGACAGGCATAATTCACCCCTCCACTTT. The encoded protein is CASRLGDRHNSPLHF. The rearrangement links TRBV6-5 to TRBJ1-6, with TRBD1 matching over 8 bases. The CDR3 runs 15 residues. V lost 6 bases, J lost 5 bases, and 6 bases stayed unmatched. Germline V gives CDR1 MNHEY, CDR2 SVGAGI.